This T cell receptor beta chain stems from a study of Ad26.COV2.S vaccination and SARS-CoV-2 variants (dated by TCRdb to about 2021). Broadly, across the study: Donors in the vaccine arm were drawn from COV1001, a phase I-IIa trial of Ad26.COV2.S in healthy adults that was multicentre, randomized, double-blind and placebo-controlled. Ad26.COV2.S was administered intramuscularly at a dose of 5x10^10 or 1x10^11 viral particles, either as one shot or as two shots given 56 days apart. The specificity and breadth of SARS-CoV-2-reactive T cell receptors after Ad26.COV2.S vaccination were assessed by TCRbeta repertoire sequencing. A total of some 30 samples were included in the TCR-sequenced set, comprising some 20 Ad26.COV2.S vaccine recipients, 5 placebo recipients and 8 SARS-CoV-2 convalescent individuals. Participants in the trial were split at random into five groups of five each, receiving low-dose or high-dose Ad26.COV2.S once or twice, or else placebo on both occasions. Investigators remained blinded to trial group allocation during experiments and outcome assessment.

For this clone: Which antigen it targets is not known. Base qualities are not provided; no much larger clone lies one nucleotide away.

The sample's treatment or condition label, in plain terms: 15 to 20 received Ad26.COV2.S at low or high dose, single or two shots; about 5 received placebo; per-sample allocation not given. Repertoires of vaccine and placebo recipients were sequenced from samples collected on day 63 after the first injection. Cohort 1b enrolled about two dozen adults aged 18-55 years at a single site in Boston, USA, between 29 July and 7 August 2020. Ad26.COV2.S was a replication-incompetent adenovirus type 26 vector that expressed a prefusion-stabilized SARS-CoV-2 spike protein derived from the original Wuhan strain. TCRbeta CDR3 regions were sequenced with the immunoSEQ Assay. After extraction, genomic DNA underwent amplification by bias-controlled multiplex PCR, followed by high-throughput sequencing. The study's processing was this. To quantify the absolute abundance of every unique TCRbeta CDR3 region, sequences were collapsed and filtered. T cell fraction was estimated by normalizing TCRbeta template counts to usable DNA, which was measured by amplifying reference genes present in all nucleated cells. Repertoire TCRs were annotated as SARS-CoV-2-specific when V gene, CDR3 amino acid sequence and J gene were exactly matched to a known reactive TCR set. MIRA supplied the reference SARS-CoV-2 TCR set, which was filtered for enrichment in COVID-19-positive ImmuneCODE repertoires so that public or cross-reactive TCRs were removed. Based on the MIRA antigens, annotated TCRs were further analysed at the level of specific ORF or position within ORF. Depth was the summed frequency of annotated unique rearrangements, while breadth was defined as annotated unique rearrangements over total unique productive rearrangements. Group comparisons of TCR breadth used two-sided Wilcoxon rank-sum tests. TCRdb's version of the immuneACCESS table is confined to in-frame rearrangements and falls short of the full clone set. An unresolved V gene accounts for under half of the shortfall where checked; the remainder is of unknown origin. The V and J calls and the clone size are those of that table, but D and trimming were determined from the DNA. Present in this sample are around 400,000 clones, 75% to 90% of which were seen just once. The top ten constitute 1.5% to 2% of the sample.

Overall study outcomes, separate from this receptor: Spike-specific TCR breadth was higher in Ad26.COV2.S recipients than in placebo recipients (P = 0.0014). Non-spike TCR breadth was comparable between vaccine and placebo recipients, consistent with the vaccine containing only spike. After vaccination, spike-specific CD8+ and CD4+ T cell responses were reported to show substantial breadth. The study lacked the statistical power to compare responses across vaccine doses or regimens. According to the authors, total T cell responses may have been underestimated by the TCR breadth and depth analyses.

Looking up the germline V gene yields CDR1 SGHVS and CDR2 FQNEAQ. V is cut by 1 base and J by 4 bases, and the space between the germline ends is 5 bases. The CDR3 has 13 amino acids, counting the end cysteine and phenylalanine. This entry keeps only the CDR3 DNA: 39 bases, framed from base 1. The sequence was collected from a person between 18 and 65 years old who received the Ad26.COV2.S COVID-19 vaccine or a placebo. The V and J genes are TRBV7-8 and TRBJ1-5; the D gene identity is not certain. The input for sequencing was peripheral blood, taken in a trial of Ad26.COV2.S vaccine versus placebo. CDR3 sequence: CASSLDVNQPQHF. The DNA sequence is given as TGTGCCAGCAGCTTAGACGTGAATCAGCCCCAGCATTTT. The full variable domain, with segments outside the CDR3 supplied by the reference TRBV7-8 and TRBJ1-5 proteins, appears as GAGVSQSPRYKVAKRGQDVALRCDPISGHVSLFWYQQALGQGPEFLTYFQNEAQLDKSGLPSDRFFAERPEGSVSTLKIQRTQQEDSAVYLCASSLDVNQPQHFGDGTRLSIL.